The present T cell receptor (beta chain) was sequenced within a study of cytomegalovirus exposure and HLA in healthy donors. Notes on the study in general: HLA-A and HLA-B allele assignments for most subjects were reportedly predicted accurately using TCR beta sequences.

The primer mix had 60 Vbeta and 13 Jbeta primers. The method was immunoSEQ multiplex PCR; TCRdb's version includes in-frame clones alone and lacks a portion of them. The sample has 150,000 to 200,000 clones, around three quarters seen once. There are 15 residues in the CDR3. With V trimmed by 4 bases and J by 2 bases, 5 bases remained unmatched. The germline V gene has CDR1 SGHRS and CDR2 YFSETQ. Note on this clone: The antigen is undetermined.

The sample was PBMCs. The sequence was obtained from a woman in her twenties or thirties in good health and CMV-seropositive. The chain couples TRBV5-1 to TRBJ2-1, with 8 bases matching TRBD1. CDR3 DNA: TGCGCCAGCAGCCTGACAGGGGATACCTACAATGAGCAGTTCTTC. It yields the protein CASSLTGDTYNEQFF.